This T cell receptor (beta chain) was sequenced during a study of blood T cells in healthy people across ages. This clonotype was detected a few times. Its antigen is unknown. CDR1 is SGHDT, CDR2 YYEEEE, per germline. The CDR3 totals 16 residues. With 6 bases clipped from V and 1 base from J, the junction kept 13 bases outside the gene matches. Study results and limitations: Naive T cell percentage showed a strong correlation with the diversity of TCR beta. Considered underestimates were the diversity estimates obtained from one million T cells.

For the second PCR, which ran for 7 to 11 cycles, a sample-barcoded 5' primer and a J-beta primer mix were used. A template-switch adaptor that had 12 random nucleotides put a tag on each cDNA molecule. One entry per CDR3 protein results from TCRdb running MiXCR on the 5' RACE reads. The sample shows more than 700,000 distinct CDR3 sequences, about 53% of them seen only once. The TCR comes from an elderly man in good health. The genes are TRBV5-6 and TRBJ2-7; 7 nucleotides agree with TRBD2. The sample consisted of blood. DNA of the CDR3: TGTGCCAGCACTTCTTGGGGCGGGAGTGGGTCCTACGAGCAGTACTTC. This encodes CASTSWGGSGSYEQYF.